The rows below give T cell receptor beta chains drawn from one sample of a study of identical twins. TCRdb analysed the 5' RACE reads with MiXCR anew, one entry per CDR3 protein. The sample lists about 720,000 distinct CDR3 sequences; roughly 8% were seen once. The sample was also linked to a second study, of yellow fever vaccine responses in identical twins.

Material: PBMCs. All receptors derive from a woman younger than 35 in good health. CDR3s include the opening cysteine and the closing phenylalanine or tryptophan. Each record gives: clone size, V gene, D gene, CDR3 length, J gene, CDR3 protein, CDR3 DNA. A D gene is named only where the DNA matches it firmly. Rows give clone size only sometimes, using once, few, many, or a class for an expanded clone.

>few|TRBV7-6|TRBD1|18|TRBJ1-3
CASIRGQGLGTTGNTIYF
TGTGCCAGCATTAGGGGACAGGGTCTTGGAACGACCGGAAACACCATATATTTT
>few|TRBV18|TRBD1|17|TRBJ2-4
CASSPGPGQGATDIQYF
TGTGCCAGCTCACCAGGGCCGGGACAGGGGGCGACGGACATTCAGTACTTC
>-|TRBV15|TRBD2|14|TRBJ2-1
CATQRTSGSNEQFF
TGTGCCACCCAAAGGACTAGCGGGAGCAATGAGCAGTTCTTC
>many|TRBV28|-|15|TRBJ2-1
CASSLPGLEYNEQFF
TGTGCCAGCAGTTTACCGGGACTCGAATACAATGAGCAGTTCTTC
>-|TRBV14|-|16|TRBJ2-5
CASSQDDGTHQETQYF
TGTGCCAGCAGCCAAGATGATGGGACTCACCAAGAGACCCAGTACTTC
>once|TRBV5-6|TRBD1|15|TRBJ2-1
CASSPGTGGINEQFF
TGTGCCAGCAGCCCCGGGACAGGGGGTATAAATGAGCAGTTCTTC
>many|TRBV5-6|-|15|TRBJ2-2
CASSLGRTNTGELFF
TGTGCCAGCAGCTTGGGCAGGACGAACACCGGGGAGCTGTTTTTT
>many|TRBV10-3|-|16|TRBJ2-7
CAISESRLHPTYEQYF
TGTGCCATCAGTGAGTCGAGGCTACATCCAACCTACGAGCAGTACTTC
>-|TRBV25-1|-|16|TRBJ2-7
CASSESVVGSSYEQYF
TGTGCCAGCAGTGAATCGGTTGTCGGCTCCTCCTACGAGCAGTACTTC
>many|TRBV12-3/TRBV12-4|-|14|TRBJ2-5
CASSLGLVRETQYF
TGTGCCAGCAGTCTCGGACTTGTCCGGGAGACCCAGTACTTC
>-|TRBV5-6|TRBD2|12|TRBJ2-3
CASIARGDTQYF
TGTGCCAGCATCGCGCGGGGGGATACGCAGTATTTT
>many|TRBV9|-|12|TRBJ2-2
CASSVYTGELFF
TGTGCCAGCAGTGTTTACACCGGGGAGCTGTTTTTT
>few|TRBV7-9|-|13|TRBJ1-6
CASSQQRNSPLHF
TGTGCCAGCAGCCAACAGAGGAATTCACCCCTCCACTTT
>many|TRBV7-8|-|17|TRBJ2-1
CASSLGGTLSSYNEQFF
TGTGCCAGCAGCTTAGGTGGCACCTTGAGCTCCTACAATGAGCAGTTCTTC